The next 21 T cell receptor beta chains were all read from a single sample in a study of blood T cell repertoires in COVID-19. The assay was immunoSEQ multiplex PCR, and TCRdb's table has in-frame clones only and misses some. The table shows 470,000 or so clones, with approximately 85% occurring only once. Sequencing was performed on peripheral blood. Every receptor here comes from a human donor in a cohort sampled during active COVID-19.

The chain combines TRBV18 with TRBJ1-1, with 9 positions matching TRBD1. Germline V lookup: CDR1 KGHSH, CDR2 LQKENI. Germline trimming cut 3 bases from V and 5 bases from J; bases unmatched to any gene: 4. This CDR3 has 14 amino acids. The CDR3 is CASSPGTGLTEAFF. The CDR3 region has the DNA TGTGCCAGCTCACCGGGGACAGGGTTGACTGAAGCTTTCTTT.

The rearrangement joins TRBV5-1 to TRBJ2-6, with D possibly being TRBD1 (5 bases). Germline CDR1 and CDR2: SGHRS and YFSETQ. CDR3 length: 16 amino acids. Trimming left V 3 bases short and J 2 bases short, with 12 bases between. CDR3: CASSYTGGAGANVLTF. DNA for the CDR3: TGCGCCAGCAGCTACACAGGTGGAGCTGGGGCCAACGTCCTGACTTTC.

V usage is TRBV4-3 and J usage is TRBJ2-2; tentative D call: TRBD2 (5 bases). The CDR3 has 16 residues. Looked up from germline, CDR1 is LGHNA and CDR2 is YSLEER. V lost 1 base to trimming and J lost 2 bases, with 11 bases between them. The CDR3 is CASSQGATTNTGELFF. DNA of the CDR3: TGCGCCAGCAGCCAAGGGGCGACTACCAACACCGGGGAGCTGTTTTTT.

The J gene is TRBJ1-4, the V gene TRBV5-5, with 8 bases fitting TRBD1. Trimming took 4 bases from V and 8 from J; bases not matched to a gene: 13. The CDR3 spans 16 residues. Per germline, CDR1 SGHKS and CDR2 YYEKEE (reference sequence). The CDR3 region is CASSGTGTGGTEKLFF. As DNA, the CDR3 is TGTGCCAGCAGCGGAACCGGGACAGGTGGAACGGAAAAACTGTTTTTT.

Only a few counts were recorded for this clone. The chain joins TRBV5-4 to TRBJ2-1; 9 nucleotides agree with TRBD2. The CDR3 length is 15 residues. The V segment lost 4 bases and the J segment 0 bases; nucleotides outside the gene matches: 2. Germline CDR1 SGHNT, CDR2 YYREEE (reference sequence). The CDR3 is CASSGTSLSYNEQFF. The CDR3 region has the DNA TGTGCCAGCAGCGGGACTAGCCTCTCCTACAATGAGCAGTTCTTC.

V usage is TRBV6-5 and J usage is TRBJ1-2; D remains unclear. V gave up 8 bases and J gave up 8 bases, with 21 bases separating them. CDR1 and CDR2 (germline): MNHEY, SVGAGI. The CDR3 is made up of 14 amino acids. The CDR3 reads CASRPGPSVGGYTF. The DNA for the CDR3 is TGTGCCAGCCGACCCGGCCCAAGTGTCGGGGGCTACACCTTC.

The CDR3 region is CATSRPDRAMNTEAFF. CDR3 in DNA: TGTGCCACCAGCAGACCCGACAGGGCCATGAACACTGAAGCTTTCTTT. V usage is TRBV15 and J usage is TRBJ1-1, with TRBD1 matching over 7 bases. Germline trimming cut 2 bases from V and 0 bases from J; bases unmatched to any gene: 6. The CDR3 has 16 residues. CDR1 and CDR2 from the germline V gene are LNHNV and YYDKDF (reference sequence).

The count of this clone is one. This CDR3 is CASSSAGTGERNTIYF. Here the CDR3 DNA reads TGTGCCAGCAGTTCCGCCGGGACAGGGGAACGAAACACCATATATTTT. J is TRBJ1-3 and V is TRBV27; TRBD1 agrees at 10 bases. This CDR3 spans 16 amino acids. V trimming: 4 bases; J trimming: 5 bases; junction bases outside the gene matches: 8. The germline CDR1 and CDR2 sequences are MNHEY and SMNVEV (reference sequence).

The chain has TRBV24-1 and TRBJ1-1; 9 bases map to TRBD1. This CDR3 has 15 amino acids. Looked up from germline, CDR1 is KGHDR and CDR2 is SFDVKD. V shed 7 bases, J shed 4 bases, and the junction held 9 bases outside the gene matches. The CDR3 nucleotides are TGTGCCACCAGAGCTCCGGGACAGGGCCCCACTGAAGCTTTCTTT. This sequence encodes CATRAPGQGPTEAFF.

The chain has TRBV28 and TRBJ1-2; the D is unclear. Deletions cut 6 bases from V and 4 bases from J, with 6 bases between. The CDR3 spans 11 residues. CDR1 MDHEN and CDR2 SYDVKM come from the germline V gene. The CDR3 reads CASSTSYGYTF. In DNA form, the CDR3 reads TGTGCCAGCAGCACGAGCTATGGCTACACCTTC.

The J gene is TRBJ2-3, the V gene TRBV15, with a weak D call TRBD1 (6 bases). There are 12 residues in the CDR3. V gave up 8 bases and J gave up 6 bases, with 12 bases separating them. The germline V gene encodes CDR1 LNHNV and CDR2 YYDKDF (reference sequence). CDR3 amino acids: CATGGLADTQYF. CDR3 bases: TGTGCCACCGGGGGCCTGGCGGATACGCAGTATTTT.

V and J are TRBV9 and TRBJ2-7; 7 nucleotides match TRBD2. Per germline, CDR1 SGDLS and CDR2 YYNGEE. J lost 5 bases, V lost 0 bases, and 5 bases had no gene match. The CDR3 spans 14 residues. The CDR3 DNA follows: TGTGCCAGCAGCGTAGGCGGGAGTCTCGACGAGCAGTACTTC. This codes for CASSVGGSLDEQYF. Based on the CDR3 plus reference TRBV9 and TRBJ2-7, the full variable domain is DSGVTQTPKHLITATGQRVTLRCSPRSGDLSVYWYQQSLDQGLQFLIQYYNGEERAKGNILERFSAQQFPDLHSELNLSSLELGDSALYFCASSVGGSLDEQYFGPGTRLTVT.

This sequence joins TRBV27 and TRBJ2-3; 7 bases match TRBD2. The CDR3 covers 15 residues. Germline V gene sequence: CDR1 MNHEY, CDR2 SMNVEV (reference sequence). Germline trimming cut 7 bases from V and 0 bases from J; bases unmatched to any gene: 7. CDR3 bases: TGTGCCAGCACCCTGAGCGGGACTAGCACAGATACGCAGTATTTT. It specifies CASTLSGTSTDTQYF.

This rearrangement joins TRBV4-1 to TRBJ2-2; 11 bases are a match to TRBD2. The ends lost 4 bases at V and 5 bases at J; junction bases unmatched: 9. Germline V gives CDR1 MGHRA, CDR2 YSYEKL. This CDR3 region has 17 residues. The CDR3 DNA is TGCGCCAGCAGCCCGATCGGGACTAGCGGAGGAACCGGGGAGCTGTTTTTT. Translated: CASSPIGTSGGTGELFF.

This clone was recorded a few times. This chain connects TRBV5-1 to TRBJ2-3; 7 bases fit TRBD2. CDR1 and CDR2 from the germline V gene are SGHRS and YFSETQ. V lost 3 bases and J lost 6; bases outside the gene matches: 1. The CDR3 runs 12 residues. CDR3 bases: TGCGCCAGCAGCTCGGGGGGTGATACGCAGTATTTT. It specifies CASSSGGDTQYF. The variable domain in full, completed from reference TRBV5-1 and TRBJ2-3, reads KAGVTQTPRYLIKTRGQQVTLSCSPISGHRSVSWYQQTPGQGLQFLFEYFSETQRNKGNFPGRFSGRQFSNSRSEMNVSTLELGDSALYLCASSSGGDTQYFGPGTRLTVL.

The chain joins TRBV7-2 to TRBJ1-1; D perhaps matches TRBD1 (6 bases). Deletions cut 6 bases from V and 4 bases from J, with 12 bases between. Germline V gives CDR1 SGHTA, CDR2 FQGNSA. This CDR3 region has 13 residues. The chain's CDR3 is CASSQGMATEAFF. The DNA for the CDR3 is TGTGCCAGCAGTCAGGGGATGGCCACTGAAGCTTTCTTT.

The chain links TRBV11-1 to TRBJ2-1; 10 bases are a match to TRBD1. V dropped 5 bases and J dropped 3; count of bases not matched to a gene: 4. Germline loops: CDR1 SGHAT, CDR2 FQDESV (reference sequence). The CDR3 is made up of 15 amino acids. The CDR3 DNA is TGTGCCAGCAGCCCGCGGACAGGGGGCTACAATGAGCAGTTCTTC. Protein sequence: CASSPRTGGYNEQFF.

As DNA, the CDR3 is TGCGCCAGCAGCTTAGCGGGAGAGTCAGATACGCAGTATTTT. Amino acids: CASSLAGESDTQYF. This sequence joins TRBV5-1 and TRBJ2-3, with 8 positions matching TRBD2. The germline gives CDR1 SGHRS, CDR2 YFSETQ. J gave up 4 bases and V 2 bases, and 3 bases lay outside the gene matches. The CDR3 extends over 14 amino acids.

V is TRBV3-1 (or the pseudogene TRBV3-2) and J is TRBJ1-2; D call uncertain. The germline CDR1 and CDR2 sequences are LGHDT and YNNKEL (reference sequence). The ends were cut back, 0 bases at V and 8 bases at J, with 13 bases in the middle. The CDR3 contains 14 residues. The CDR3 here is CASSQEGRVEGYTF. The CDR3 DNA is TGTGCCAGCAGCCAAGAAGGGCGGGTTGAAGGCTACACCTTC.

This clone was counted between two and nine times. V usage is TRBV19 and J usage is TRBJ2-1, with 13 bases matching TRBD2. Looked up from germline, CDR1 is LNHDA and CDR2 is SQIVND (reference sequence). The V gene end was trimmed by 5 bases and the J gene end by 7 bases; junction bases not matched to a gene: 8. The CDR3 extends over 16 amino acids. CDR3 residues: CASSLGLAGARNEQFF. In DNA form, the CDR3 reads TGTGCCAGTAGTCTCGGACTAGCGGGAGCACGGAATGAGCAGTTCTTC.

This chain connects TRBV5-1 to TRBJ2-4; 9 nucleotides match TRBD1. Trimming removed 4 bases from V and 9 bases from J; junction bases left unmatched: 11. Germline V gene lookup returns CDR1 SGHRS and CDR2 YFSETQ. CDR3 length: 15 residues. CDR3 residues: CASSEGQGAGGIQYF. DNA for the CDR3: TGCGCCAGCAGCGAGGGACAGGGCGCCGGCGGCATTCAGTACTTC.